What follows are 24 T cell receptor beta chains derived from one specimen sequenced in a study of blood T cell repertoires in COVID-19. Method: immunoSEQ multiplex PCR; TCRdb's copy keeps in-frame clones and lacks some. The sample lists around 130,000 clones, around 80% seen once, with around 1.9% in the top ten. Sequencing was performed on peripheral blood. The receptor set was obtained from a man between 65 and 79 years old with acute or convalescent COVID-19.

This clone has only a few counts. The rearrangement joins TRBV5-8 to TRBJ1-1; 7 bases fit TRBD1. From germline, CDR1 is SGHTS and CDR2 YDEGEE. Germline trimming cut 4 bases from V and 4 bases from J; bases unmatched to any gene: 10. CDR3 length: 15 amino acids. The CDR3 nucleotides read TGTGCCAGCAGCCCCAGGGGGAGCGAGACCACTGAAGCTTTCTTT. This codes for CASSPRGSETTEAFF.

The chain couples TRBV6-5 to TRBJ2-1; TRBD2 agrees at 7 bases. Germline CDR1 is MNHEY and CDR2 is SVGAGI. This CDR3 has 14 residues. J gave up 1 base and V 7 bases, and 4 bases lay outside the gene matches. CDR3 sequence reads: CASKGRESYNEQFF. Written as DNA, the CDR3 is TGTGCCAGCAAGGGGAGGGAATCCTACAATGAGCAGTTCTTC.

This clone was recorded a few times. This sequence joins TRBV4-2 and TRBJ1-1, with 9 bases lining up with TRBD1. Germline V gene sequence: CDR1 LGHNA, CDR2 YNFKEQ. Trimming took 4 bases from V and 4 from J; bases not matched to a gene: 1. The CDR3 is made up of 13 amino acids. Here the CDR3 DNA reads TGTGCCAGCAGCCGGGACAGGGTCACTGAAGCTTTCTTT. Translation gives CASSRDRVTEAFF.

This clone was seen more than once but under ten times. This rearrangement joins TRBV7-2 to TRBJ1-6; 9 bases fit TRBD1. Germline V gene lookup returns CDR1 SGHTA and CDR2 FQGNSA. CDR3 length: 17 residues. J was trimmed by 10 bases and V by 4 bases; bases with no gene match: 14. The CDR3 bases are TGTGCCAGCAGCTCTCGTTGGCCTGGACAGGGGAGCTCACCCCTCCACTTT. Protein product: CASSSRWPGQGSSPLHF.

This sequence joins TRBV30 and TRBJ2-6; a possible D gene is TRBD2 (6 bases). CDR1 and CDR2 from the germline V gene are GTSNPN and SVGIG (reference sequence). This CDR3 region has 16 residues. Trimming cost V 6 bases and J 0 bases, with 15 bases left between them. The CDR3 sequence is CACPRDGGSGANVLTF. In nucleotides, the CDR3 is TGTGCCTGTCCTCGGGACGGGGGCTCTGGGGCCAACGTCCTGACTTTC.

The V call is TRBV14, the J call TRBJ1-1; 8 nucleotides line up with TRBD1. The CDR3 consists of 14 residues. Germline values: CDR1 SGHDN, CDR2 FVKESK. Trimming took 4 bases from V and 4 from J; bases not matched to a gene: 5. The CDR3 DNA follows: TGTGCCAGCAGCCCGATTGACAGGGGCACTGAAGCTTTCTTT. Translation gives CASSPIDRGTEAFF.

The V and J genes are TRBV5-1 and TRBJ1-1; weak D call: TRBD1 (5 bases). This CDR3 is built from 14 residues. Germline-derived CDR1 and CDR2 are SGHRS and YFSETQ. V was cut by 2 bases and J by 5 bases, with 13 bases left in between. CDR3 residues: CASSFDSRGTEAFF. The CDR3 DNA is TGCGCCAGCAGCTTTGACTCCCGGGGGACTGAAGCTTTCTTT.

This rearrangement joins TRBV5-4 to TRBJ1-3; unclear D gene. Trimming took 1 base from V and 0 from J, leaving 8 bases between them. CDR1 and CDR2 (germline): SGHNT, YYREEE (reference sequence). This CDR3 is 15 amino acids long. CDR3: CASSLIGDSGNTIYF. The CDR3 DNA is TGTGCCAGCAGCTTGATAGGAGACTCTGGAAACACCATATATTTT.

V is TRBV9 and J is TRBJ1-1; no definite D call. CDR3 length: 13 amino acids. From germline, CDR1 is SGDLS and CDR2 YYNGEE. Trimming removed 5 bases at V and 0 bases at J, with 8 bases between. The CDR3 DNA is TGTGCCAGCAGTGAGTCTCTGAACACTGAAGCTTTCTTT. Translated, it gives CASSESLNTEAFF.

This clone showed up just a few times. The genes are TRBV7-2 and TRBJ2-7, with 7 bases fitting TRBD1. This CDR3 is built from 14 residues. Germline V gene lookup returns CDR1 SGHTA and CDR2 FQGNSA. The V and J ends lost 3 bases and 3 bases, in that order; junction bases with no gene match: 5. The CDR3 DNA sequence: TGTGCCAGCAGCTTCAGAGACAGGGACTACGAGCAGTACTTC. It specifies CASSFRDRDYEQYF. The full variable domain, completed using reference TRBV7-2 and TRBJ2-7, is GAGVSQSPSNKVTEKGKDVELRCDPISGHTALYWYRQSLGQGLEFLIYFQGNSAPDKSGLPSDRFSAERTGGSVSTLTIQRTQQEDSAVYLCASSFRDRDYEQYFGPGTRLTVT.

The genes are TRBV5-6 and TRBJ1-2; D is ambiguous. Germline V gives CDR1 SGHDT, CDR2 YYEEEE. The length of the CDR3 is 13 residues. V lost 1 base, J lost 4 bases, and 8 bases lay in between. In DNA form, the CDR3 reads TGTGCCAGCAGCTTGTCGACTCTCTATGGCTACACCTTC. This translates into CASSLSTLYGYTF.

The chain uses TRBV5-4 and TRBJ2-7, with 7 bases lining up with TRBD2. The length of the CDR3 is 16 residues. Germline loops: CDR1 SGHNT, CDR2 YYREEE (reference sequence). Trimming at V came to 0 bases and at J to 3 bases, leaving 9 bases not matched to a gene. The CDR3 spells CASSLVASSGVYEQYF. The CDR3 bases are TGTGCCAGCAGCTTGGTGGCGTCTAGCGGAGTCTACGAGCAGTACTTC.

The chain uses TRBV28 and TRBJ1-2, with D possibly matching TRBD1 (6 bases). Germline V gives CDR1 MDHEN, CDR2 SYDVKM. The CDR3 loop spans 18 amino acids. Trimming stripped 3 bases from V and 2 bases from J, with 22 bases between. This chain's CDR3 is CASSFPPGGAGQNYGYTF. CDR3 DNA: TGTGCCAGCAGTTTCCCCCCGGGGGGGGCAGGGCAAAACTATGGCTACACCTTC.

The chain uses TRBV19 and TRBJ1-2; a possible D gene is TRBD1 (6 bases). V was pared by 2 bases and J by 4 bases, with 14 bases between. CDR3 length: 15 amino acids. Per germline, CDR1 LNHDA and CDR2 SQIVND (reference sequence). CDR3 bases: TGTGCCAGTAGTATAAGCCCGGACAGAATCTATGGCTACACCTTC. It specifies CASSISPDRIYGYTF.

The rearrangement uses TRBV6-1 and TRBJ1-6; 7 bases are shared with TRBD1. The V segment lost 1 base and the J segment 9 bases; nucleotides outside the gene matches: 3. The CDR3 runs 14 residues. Germline V CDR1 and CDR2: MNHNS, SASEGT. The CDR3 is CASSEETGVSPLHF. The CDR3 DNA reads as TGTGCCAGCAGTGAAGAAACAGGGGTTTCACCCCTCCACTTT.

The V and J genes are TRBV18 and TRBJ1-5, with 7 bases identical to TRBD1. From germline, CDR1 is KGHSH and CDR2 LQKENI. The length of the CDR3 is 15 residues. J lost 3 bases, V lost 3 bases, and 5 bases had no gene match. The CDR3 DNA sequence: TGTGCCAGCTCACCTACAGGGGCTAACAATCAGCCCCAGCATTTT. This translates into CASSPTGANNQPQHF.

The V call is TRBV4-2, the J call TRBJ2-3; 15 bases agree with TRBD2. Germline CDR1 reads LGHNA; CDR2 reads YNFKEQ. After removal of 4 bases from V and 4 bases from J, the junction contained 6 bases not matched to a gene. The CDR3 loop spans 17 amino acids. CDR3 amino acids: CASSPLWTSGGADTQYF. The CDR3 DNA follows: TGTGCCAGCAGCCCCCTCTGGACTAGCGGGGGGGCAGATACGCAGTATTTT.

The rearrangement links TRBV5-1 to TRBJ2-7, with 7 bases identical to TRBD2. This CDR3 comprises 15 residues. Germline lookup yields CDR1 SGHRS and CDR2 YFSETQ. V shed 3 bases and J 0 bases; nucleotides not matched to a gene: 6. The CDR3 reads CASSWEGPSSYEQYF. Written as DNA, the CDR3 is TGCGCCAGCAGCTGGGAGGGGCCCAGCTCCTACGAGCAGTACTTC.

The chain couples TRBV5-4 to TRBJ2-1, with 12 bases lining up with TRBD1. The CDR3 is 16 amino acids. Looked up from germline, CDR1 is SGHNT and CDR2 is YYREEE (reference sequence). V lost 0 bases and J lost 7; bases outside the gene matches: 5. The CDR3 sequence: CASSLGGQGAGNEQFF. The CDR3 DNA reads TGTGCCAGCAGCTTGGGGGGACAGGGGGCAGGGAATGAGCAGTTCTTC.

The chain carries TRBV6-5 and TRBJ1-5; D remains ambiguous. The ends were cut back, 4 bases at V and 0 bases at J, with 10 bases in the middle. The CDR3 spans 15 residues. From germline, CDR1 is MNHEY and CDR2 SVGAGI. CDR3 nucleotides: TGTGCCAGCAGTTCAACTCGGGGTAGCAATCAGCCCCAGCATTTT. Amino acid sequence: CASSSTRGSNQPQHF.

This chain links TRBV24-1 with TRBJ1-3, with a possible D match to TRBD1 (5 bases). V lost 4 bases to trimming and J lost 1 base, with 25 bases between them. Germline loops: CDR1 KGHDR, CDR2 SFDVKD. This CDR3 comprises 20 residues. This CDR3 reads CATSDPRVAGPYKSGNTIYF. CDR3 coding DNA: TGTGCCACCAGTGACCCCCGGGTCGCAGGGCCCTACAAATCTGGAAACACCATATATTTT.

The table lists this clone with a few counts. The V and J genes are TRBV7-3 and TRBJ2-1, with 15 bases aligning to TRBD2. J gave up 4 bases and V 5 bases, and 6 bases lay outside the gene matches. From germline, CDR1 is SGHTA and CDR2 FQGTGA. The CDR3 covers 17 residues. The CDR3 DNA sequence: TGTGCCAGCAGCGGGACCGGGACTAGCGGGGGGTACAATGAGCAGTTCTTC. It is translated as CASSGTGTSGGYNEQFF.

Only a few counts were recorded for this clone. This chain joins TRBV2 and TRBJ2-7; D call uncertain. The CDR3 runs 13 residues. Trimming left V 7 bases short and J 0 bases short, with 10 bases between. Germline lookup yields CDR1 SNHLY and CDR2 FYNNEI. The CDR3 region is CASTLRISYEQYF. DNA for the CDR3: TGTGCCAGCACCTTGCGGATCTCCTACGAGCAGTACTTC.

The chain combines TRBV6-6 with TRBJ2-1; TRBD2 agrees at 13 bases. The CDR3 loop spans 15 amino acids. From germline, CDR1 is MNHNY and CDR2 SVGAGI (reference sequence). V lost 4 bases, J lost 9 bases, and 6 bases stayed unmatched. CDR3 in DNA: TGTGCCAGCAGTTCACTAGCGGGGGGGCCGGTTGAGCAGTTCTTC. It translates to CASSSLAGGPVEQFF.